One sample yielded the 32 T cell receptor beta chains listed below, sequenced in a study of T-cell memory formation after mild COVID-19. TCRdb used MiXCR to reprocess the 5' RACE reads, holding one entry per CDR3 protein. Altogether some 340,000 distinct CDR3 sequences are present, over 10% being singletons, with the ten largest covering about a fifth. Sequenced: PBMCs or a T cell subset sorted from them (not recorded which). The receptors originated from a man younger than 35 who had mild COVID-19 (a few samples of this study predate the infection). Cell type and time point are not known.

The chain employs TRBV10-3 and TRBJ2-7; TRBD1 is a possible D gene (5 bases). From germline, CDR1 is ENHRY and CDR2 SYGVKD. Between the trimmed V and J ends, which lost 2 bases and 3 bases, there was a span of 8 bases. The CDR3 is made up of 13 amino acids. CDR3: CAISEARDYEQYF. The CDR3 DNA follows: TGTGCCATCAGTGAGGCCAGGGACTACGAGCAGTACTTC.

This clonotype has ten or more counts. V and J are TRBV6-5 and TRBJ1-4; D remains ambiguous. The V end was cut by 2 bases, the J end by 11 bases, with 12 bases between. This CDR3 has 13 residues. The germline V gene encodes CDR1 MNHEY and CDR2 SVGAGI. The CDR3, as DNA: TGTGCCAGCAGTTACCGCAGAGGAATGAAACTGTTTTTT. Amino acid sequence: CASSYRRGMKLFF.

The genes are TRBV20-1 and TRBJ2-2; D is possibly TRBD2 (6 bases). The CDR3 sequence is 12 residues long. The germline CDR1 and CDR2 sequences are DFQATT and SNEGSKA (reference sequence). V was shortened by 6 bases and J by 6 bases, with 11 bases between the two germline ends. This CDR3 is CSAPGDSGELFF. CDR3 nucleotide sequence: TGCAGTGCCCCGGGGGATTCCGGGGAGCTGTTTTTT.

The chain is built from TRBV5-1 and TRBJ1-1; unclear D gene. The CDR3 consists of 14 residues. V was trimmed by 4 bases and J by 4 bases, leaving 14 bases between them. Germline V gene data show CDR1 as SGHRS and CDR2 as YFSETQ. CDR3 in DNA: TGCGCCAGCAGCATAGCAATCGGTTCCACTGAAGCTTTCTTT. Translation gives CASSIAIGSTEAFF.

This clonotype appeared a few times. The CDR3 is CASSLSAGSYNEQFF. CDR3 bases: TGTGCCAGCAGTTTATCCGCTGGCTCCTACAATGAGCAGTTCTTC. The chain employs TRBV12-3 or TRBV12-4 and TRBJ2-1; no reliable D call. Trimming cost V 2 bases and J 0 bases, with 8 bases left between them. CDR3 size: 15 residues.

This clonotype has only one observation. The chain combines TRBV7-9 with TRBJ2-3; TRBD2 is a possible D gene (6 bases). Trimming removed 5 bases at V and 1 base at J, with 19 bases between. Germline V gene lookup returns CDR1 SEHNR and CDR2 FQNEAQ (reference sequence). This CDR3 is 17 amino acids long. CDR3 DNA sequence: TGTGCCAGCAGCGGAGAGTTCTGGCGGGGCTGCACAGATACGCAGTATTTT. Its protein product is CASSGEFWRGCTDTQYF.

The chain joins TRBV4-3 to TRBJ1-5; D not resolved. Germline CDR1 and CDR2: LGHNA and YSLEER. V shed 0 bases and J shed 0 bases, with 12 bases lying between them. CDR3 size: 17 residues. CDR3 region: CASSQDTAGNSNQPQHF. The DNA for the CDR3 is TGCGCCAGCAGCCAAGATACGGCCGGGAATAGCAATCAGCCCCAGCATTTT.

This clonotype was recorded a few times. The rearrangement uses TRBV7-9 and TRBJ2-1; 9 nucleotides line up with TRBD2. The CDR3 runs 14 residues. Germline CDR1 is SEHNR and CDR2 is FQNEAQ (reference sequence). V lost 3 bases, J lost 9 bases, and 6 bases stayed unmatched. This CDR3 reads CASSFSRGGGEQFF. The CDR3 nucleotides are TGTGCCAGCAGCTTTTCCCGCGGGGGGGGTGAGCAGTTCTTC.

This clonotype was counted between two and nine times. This CDR3 is CASRQALAGSDTQYF. DNA for the CDR3: TGTGCCAGCAGGCAGGCCCTAGCGGGGTCAGATACGCAGTATTTT. The genes are TRBV12-3 or TRBV12-4 and TRBJ2-3; 9 positions agree with TRBD2. The CDR3 spans 15 residues. V shed 6 bases and J 4 bases; nucleotides not matched to a gene: 8.

This clonotype showed up just a few times. The V call is TRBV19, the J call TRBJ1-1; D gene ambiguous. V was trimmed by 3 bases and J by 11 bases, leaving 13 bases between them. Germline values: CDR1 LNHDA, CDR2 SQIVND (reference sequence). This CDR3 has 12 amino acids. In nucleotides, the CDR3 is TGTGCCAGTAGTATGGGGAAGCGACCGGCTTTCTTT. Its translation is CASSMGKRPAFF.

This clonotype appeared a few times. This chain connects TRBV10-2 to TRBJ2-7; tentatively, D is TRBD1 or TRBD2 (5 bases each). The ends were cut back, 3 bases at V and 7 bases at J, with 16 bases in the middle. The CDR3 consists of 14 residues. Germline V gene sequence: CDR1 WSHSY, CDR2 SAAADI. CDR3 loop: CASSDQTGQDEQYF. In nucleotides, the CDR3 is TGCGCCAGCAGTGATCAGACGGGGCAGGATGAGCAGTACTTC.

The chain links TRBV7-9 to TRBJ2-2, with D perhaps matching TRBD1 (6 bases). From germline, CDR1 is SEHNR and CDR2 FQNEAQ (reference sequence). This CDR3 region has 15 residues. V lost 2 bases and J lost 6, with 13 bases in between. CDR3 in amino acids: CASSLTGSLAGELFF. The CDR3 coding sequence is TGTGCCAGCAGCTTAACAGGGAGTTTGGCCGGGGAGCTGTTTTTT.

As concerns this clonotype: A much larger clone sits a single nucleotide away, making a read error possible. The gene calls are TRBV5-1 and TRBJ2-3; perhaps TRBD2 as D (5 bases). The CDR3 has 12 residues. Germline loops: CDR1 SGHRS, CDR2 YFSETQ. V was pared by 2 bases and J by 8 bases, with 9 bases between. CDR3 loop: CASSLYGGTQYF. The CDR3, as DNA: TGCGCCAGCAGCTTATACGGAGGTACGCAGTATTTT.

This clonotype came up a few times. The V call is TRBV6-5, the J call TRBJ1-1; D gene uncertain. This CDR3 comprises 14 residues. CDR1 and CDR2 from the germline V gene are MNHEY and SVGAGI. V lost 2 bases and J lost 3, with 10 bases in between. The CDR3 DNA is TGTGCCAGCAGTTACCGGGGTAAGCACACTGAAGCTTTCTTT. Amino acid sequence: CASSYRGKHTEAFF.

The chain couples TRBV4-1 to TRBJ2-1; D is unresolved. Trimming removed 6 bases at V and 0 bases at J, with 15 bases between. CDR3 length: 16 amino acids. Germline CDR1 is MGHRA and CDR2 is YSYEKL. CDR3 in DNA: TGCGCCAGCAGTCTCGAGTATAGAAGCTCCTACAATGAGCAGTTCTTC. Amino acid sequence: CASSLEYRSSYNEQFF.

This clonotype was counted only a few times. This chain uses TRBV9 with TRBJ2-5, with D tentatively TRBD1 (6 bases). Trimming left V 0 bases short and J 5 bases short, with 8 bases between. The V gene's germline CDR1 is SGDLS and CDR2 YYNGEE. This CDR3 has 13 amino acids. CDR3 protein: CASSVAQGETQYF. The DNA for the CDR3 is TGTGCCAGCAGCGTAGCTCAGGGGGAGACCCAGTACTTC.

This clonotype was seen a handful of times. This chain uses TRBV7-2 with TRBJ2-1; 9 bases line up with TRBD2. The CDR3 is 15 amino acids. In germline, CDR1 is SGHTA, CDR2 FQGNSA. The V gene end was trimmed by 4 bases and the J gene end by 7 bases; junction bases not matched to a gene: 8. CDR3 DNA sequence: TGTGCCAGCAGCTCTAGCGGGGCCGAATGGAATGAGCAGTTCTTC. Its protein is CASSSSGAEWNEQFF.

This clonotype was found a few times. This chain joins TRBV7-3 and TRBJ2-2, with D tentatively TRBD1 (6 bases). Trimming removed 5 bases at V and 4 bases at J, with 8 bases between. CDR3 size: 13 residues. Germline CDR1 and CDR2: SGHTA and FQGTGA. The CDR3 is CASSKQGTGELFF. CDR3 nucleotide sequence: TGTGCCAGCAGCAAACAGGGCACCGGGGAGCTGTTTTTT.

This clonotype was detected only a few times. V usage is TRBV6-2 or TRBV6-3 and J usage is TRBJ2-4; D is ambiguous. Per the germline V gene, CDR1 is MNHEY and CDR2 is SVGEGT. V shed 4 bases and J shed 0 bases, with 13 bases lying between them. CDR3 length: 16 residues. The CDR3 here is CASSSHRREAKNIQYF. The CDR3 nucleotides are TGTGCCAGCAGTTCCCACCGGCGCGAAGCCAAAAACATTCAGTACTTC.

This clonotype was seen many times. Compared with germline, one end of the junction differs, possibly owing to a read error. J is TRBJ2-1 and V is TRBV5-1; tentatively, D is TRBD1 (6 bases). CDR1 is SGHRS, CDR2 YFSETQ, per germline. The CDR3 is 14 residues long. This CDR3 is CASSLTTGTTIPLF. CDR3 DNA: TGCGCCAGCAGCCTGACCACAGGGACCACCATCCCCCTCTTC.

The chain combines TRBV20-1 with TRBJ2-2; 13 positions agree with TRBD2. The CDR3 runs to 17 residues. From germline, CDR1 is DFQATT and CDR2 SNEGSKA (reference sequence). V shed 6 bases, J shed 0 bases, and the junction held 7 bases outside the gene matches. CDR3 amino acids: CSAQGLAGVSNTGELFF. The CDR3 DNA sequence: TGCAGTGCCCAAGGACTAGCGGGGGTCTCGAACACCGGGGAGCTGTTTTTT.

This clonotype was detected only a few times. The chain uses TRBV7-3 and TRBJ1-6, with D possibly matching TRBD1 (5 bases). The CDR3 loop spans 14 amino acids. Per germline, CDR1 SGHTA and CDR2 FQGTGA. V was cut by 1 base and J by 5 bases, with 6 bases left in between. The CDR3 sequence is CASSLRGDNSPLHF. The CDR3 bases are TGTGCCAGCAGCTTAAGAGGGGATAATTCACCCCTCCACTTT.

This clonotype came up a few times. The chain uses TRBV27 and TRBJ2-7; no reliable D call. Trimming removed 8 bases at V and 1 base at J, with 15 bases between. This CDR3 region has 14 residues. The germline CDR1 and CDR2 sequences are MNHEY and SMNVEV (reference sequence). CDR3 DNA sequence: TGTGCCAGCCAGCGCAAAATACAGTCCTACGAGCAGTACTTC. Protein: CASQRKIQSYEQYF.

This clonotype was counted only a few times. The chain employs TRBV3-1 and TRBJ2-7; D remains ambiguous. CDR1 and CDR2 (germline): LGHDT, YNNKEL (reference sequence). V gave up 6 bases and J gave up 1 base, with 13 bases separating them. The CDR3 length is 14 residues. CDR3 bases: TGTGCCAGCAGACCCCGTTCAGTTTCCTACGAGCAGTACTTC. Translating it yields CASRPRSVSYEQYF.

Only a few counts were recorded for this clonotype. The chain carries TRBV2 and TRBJ2-3, with unresolved D. CDR3 length: 12 amino acids. V shed 6 bases and J shed 6 bases, with 10 bases lying between them. Per germline, CDR1 SNHLY and CDR2 FYNNEI. The chain's CDR3 is CASRKERDTQYF. The CDR3 coding sequence is TGTGCCAGCAGGAAGGAACGGGATACGCAGTATTTT.

The chain uses TRBV7-6 and TRBJ2-5; D is unclear. Germline V gene sequence: CDR1 SGHVS, CDR2 FNYEAQ. V was trimmed by 5 bases and J by 2 bases, leaving 30 bases between them. The CDR3 covers 20 residues. This CDR3 reads CASSLSAKTDPVVWQETQYF. The CDR3, as DNA: TGTGCCAGCAGCCTAAGCGCGAAGACGGACCCTGTGGTATGGCAAGAGACCCAGTACTTC. Combining the CDR3 with reference TRBV7-6 and TRBJ2-5 gives the whole variable domain GAGVSQSPRYKVTKRGQDVALRCDPISGHVSLYWYRQALGQGPEFLTYFNYEAQQDKSGLPNDRFSAERPEGSISTLTIQRTEQRDSAMYRCASSLSAKTDPVVWQETQYFGPGTRLLVL.

The genes are TRBV20-1 and TRBJ1-3; D is uncertain. Trimming cost V 0 bases and J 0 bases, with 6 bases left between them. CDR3 length equals 14 residues. CDR1 and CDR2 from the germline V gene are DFQATT and SNEGSKA (reference sequence). The CDR3 here is CSARDWRSGNTIYF. DNA for the CDR3: TGCAGTGCTAGAGATTGGCGCTCTGGAAACACCATATATTTT.

This chain joins TRBV9 and TRBJ1-2; D perhaps matches TRBD1 (5 bases). Germline V gene lookup returns CDR1 SGDLS and CDR2 YYNGEE. This CDR3 region has 15 residues. Trimming took 3 bases from V and 8 from J, leaving 20 bases between them. Written as DNA, the CDR3 is TGTGCCAGCAGCGCCCAGGGCCTTCACTTGGGAGGCTACACCTTC. Translated: CASSAQGLHLGGYTF.

This clonotype was seen many times. This chain joins TRBV20-1 and TRBJ2-5; D is possibly TRBD1 (5 bases). The CDR3 contains 13 residues. Between the trimmed V and J ends, which lost 0 bases and 1 base, there was a span of 6 bases. CDR1 is DFQATT and CDR2 is SNEGSKA in the germline V gene (reference sequence). The CDR3 sequence is CSARDRVQETQYF. CDR3 DNA: TGCAGTGCTAGAGACAGGGTCCAAGAGACCCAGTACTTC.

This clonotype was detected ten times or more. The chain carries TRBV20-1 and TRBJ2-5; D may be TRBD2 (6 bases). The CDR3 spans 13 residues. The germline V and J ends were trimmed by 6 bases and 4 bases, with 15 bases remaining between them. Germline V gene data show CDR1 as DFQATT and CDR2 as SNEGSKA (reference sequence). The DNA for the CDR3 is TGCAGTGCCTTTATCCGGGGAGGAGAGACCCAGTACTTC. Protein product: CSAFIRGGETQYF.

The J gene is TRBJ1-1, the V gene TRBV7-9, with D possibly matching TRBD1 (5 bases). This CDR3 contains 17 residues. Germline V gene sequence: CDR1 SEHNR, CDR2 FQNEAQ (reference sequence). V dropped 5 bases and J dropped 10 bases, with 29 bases sitting between them. The CDR3 here is CASSPLFSVGGRVVAFF. CDR3 coding DNA: TGTGCCAGCAGCCCCCTCTTTTCAGTAGGTGGCAGGGTAGTAGCTTTCTTT.

This sequence joins TRBV7-3 and TRBJ2-6, with D perhaps TRBD1 or TRBD2 (5 bases each). The CDR3 loop spans 15 amino acids. The V gene's germline CDR1 is SGHTA and CDR2 FQGTGA. V was pared by 5 bases and J by 2 bases, with 10 bases between. CDR3 sequence (DNA): TGTGCCAGCAGCCCGGTGGGGGCTGGGGCCAACGTCCTGACTTTC. It yields the protein CASSPVGAGANVLTF.